The count of the clone carrying this T cell receptor beta chain is one. Trimming cost V 6 bases and J 0 bases, with 11 bases left between them. Germline CDR1 SGHDN, CDR2 FVKESK. This CDR3 comprises 15 residues. Assay: immunoSEQ multiplex PCR; the TCRdb copy retains only in-frame clones and omits some. The profile covers tens of thousands of clones, with around 90% appearing a single time and approximately 1.5% taken by the ten largest. This specimen belongs to a study of T cell changes during pregnancy in multiple sclerosis. The TCR originated in a female donor in good health, enrolled as a control in a pregnancy study. The V gene is TRBV14, the J gene TRBJ2-2, with D possibly TRBD1 on 6 matching bases. This material consisted of peripheral blood, taken in the third trimester of pregnancy. The CDR3 bases are TGTGCCAGCAGTCGCAGACAGGCGAACACCGGGGAGCTGTTTTTT. Translated, it gives CASSRRQANTGELFF. The full variable domain, rest sourced from reference TRBV14 and TRBJ2-2, is EAGVTQFPSHSVIEKGQTVTLRCDPISGHDNLYWYRRVMGKEIKFLLHFVKESKQDESGMPNNRFLAERTGGTYSTLKVQPAELEDSGVYFCASSRRQANTGELFFGEGSRLTVL.